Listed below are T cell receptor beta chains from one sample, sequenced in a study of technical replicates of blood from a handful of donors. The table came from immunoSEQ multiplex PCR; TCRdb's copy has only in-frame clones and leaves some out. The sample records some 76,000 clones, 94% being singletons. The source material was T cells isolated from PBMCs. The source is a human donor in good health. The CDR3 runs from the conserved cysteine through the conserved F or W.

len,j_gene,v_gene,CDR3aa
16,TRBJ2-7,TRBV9,CASSLNEAGESYEQYF
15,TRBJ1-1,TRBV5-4,CASSEGQGVYTEAFF
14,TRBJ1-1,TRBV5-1,CASRAHPEFTEAFF
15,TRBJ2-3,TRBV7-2,CASSSAGASTDTQYF
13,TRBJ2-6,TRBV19,CASLLSGANVLTF
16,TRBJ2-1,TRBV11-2,CASSLVRGQGSDEQFF
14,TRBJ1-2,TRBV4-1,CASSSAGGIFGYTF
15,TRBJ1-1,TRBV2,CASSDILDITTEAFF
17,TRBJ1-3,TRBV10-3,CAIRRSDSDISGNTIYF
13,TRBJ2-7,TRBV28,CASRTERPYEQYF
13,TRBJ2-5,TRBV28,CATRLTGQETQYF
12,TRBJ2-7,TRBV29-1,CSVDTGSYEQYF
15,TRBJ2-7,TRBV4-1,CASSQLAGLFHEQYF
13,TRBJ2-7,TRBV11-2,CASSLSSHYEQYF
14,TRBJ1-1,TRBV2,CASSESRQGFEAFF
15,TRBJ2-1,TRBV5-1,CASSSPAGNYNEQFF
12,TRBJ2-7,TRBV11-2,CASGRVRYEQYF
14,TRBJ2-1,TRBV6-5,CASRGLAGVDEQFF
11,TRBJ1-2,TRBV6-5,CASMGEDGYTF
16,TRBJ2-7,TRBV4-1,CASSHDGQADSYEQYF
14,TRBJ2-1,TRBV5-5,CASSLVLQVHEQFF
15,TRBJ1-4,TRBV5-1,CASSRAGTGDEKLFF
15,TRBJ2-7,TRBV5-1,CASSLDVGRKGEQYF
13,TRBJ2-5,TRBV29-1,CSVDWRNPETQYF
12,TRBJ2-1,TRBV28,CASSFYRNEQFF
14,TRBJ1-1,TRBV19,CASTRGGANTEAFF
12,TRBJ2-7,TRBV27,CASSFSGGEQYF
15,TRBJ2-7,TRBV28,CASSYVGSTPYEQYF
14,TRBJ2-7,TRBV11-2,CASTLPGQSYEQYF
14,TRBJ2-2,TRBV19,CASERASITGELFF
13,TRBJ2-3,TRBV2,CASRQEGTDTQYF
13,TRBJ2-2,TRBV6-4,CASSERETGELFF
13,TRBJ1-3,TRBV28,CASQGTGGNTIYF
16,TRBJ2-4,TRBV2,CASRYRDNLAKNIQYF
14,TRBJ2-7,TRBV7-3,CASSSQAPSYEQYF
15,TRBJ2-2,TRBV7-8,CASSLVSGYTGELFF
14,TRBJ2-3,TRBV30,CAWLLVGATDTQYF
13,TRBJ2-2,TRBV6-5,CASSGLEAGELFF
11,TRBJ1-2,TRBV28,CASSFQTGYTF
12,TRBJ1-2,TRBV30,CAWSTGAYGYTF
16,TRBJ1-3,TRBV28,CASRGSGLVSGNTIYF
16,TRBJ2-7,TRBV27,CASSPTTSGSRNEQYF
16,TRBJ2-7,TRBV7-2,CASSYYSGSVIYEQYF
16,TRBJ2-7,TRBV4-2,CASSPLAGDKSYEQYF
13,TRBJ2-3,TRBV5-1,CASRTPGEDTQYF
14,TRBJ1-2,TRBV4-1,CASKTTGVGYGYTF
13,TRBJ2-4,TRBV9,CASSPFAKNIQYF
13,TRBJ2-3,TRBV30,CAWSWQGPDTQYF
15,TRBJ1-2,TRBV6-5,CASTPGQGANYGYTF
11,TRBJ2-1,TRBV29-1,CSVTGGREQFF